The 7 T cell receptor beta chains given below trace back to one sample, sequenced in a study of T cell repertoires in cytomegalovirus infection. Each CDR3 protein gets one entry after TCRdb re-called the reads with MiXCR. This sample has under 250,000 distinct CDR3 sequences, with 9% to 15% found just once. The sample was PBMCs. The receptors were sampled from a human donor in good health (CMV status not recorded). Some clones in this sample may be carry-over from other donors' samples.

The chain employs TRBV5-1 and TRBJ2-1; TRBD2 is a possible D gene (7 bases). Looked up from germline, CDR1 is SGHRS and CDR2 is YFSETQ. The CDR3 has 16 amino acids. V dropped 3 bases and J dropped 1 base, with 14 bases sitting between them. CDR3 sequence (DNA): TGCGCCAGCAGCTCTGGCCGGGGGGCGTCCTACAATGAGCAGTTCTTC. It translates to CASSSGRGASYNEQFF.

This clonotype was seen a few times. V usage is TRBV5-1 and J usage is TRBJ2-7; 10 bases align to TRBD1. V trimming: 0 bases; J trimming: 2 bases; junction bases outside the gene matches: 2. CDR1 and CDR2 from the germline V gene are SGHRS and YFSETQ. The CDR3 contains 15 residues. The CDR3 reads CASSLDGTGAYEQYF. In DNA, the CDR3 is TGCGCCAGCAGCTTGGATGGGACAGGGGCCTACGAGCAGTACTTC.

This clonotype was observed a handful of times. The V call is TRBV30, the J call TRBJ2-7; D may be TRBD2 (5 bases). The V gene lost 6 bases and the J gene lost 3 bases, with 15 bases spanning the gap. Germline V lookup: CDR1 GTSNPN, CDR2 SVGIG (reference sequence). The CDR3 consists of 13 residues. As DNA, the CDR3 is TGTGCCTGCGAGGGTGGGCGGATCTACGAGCAGTACTTC. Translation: CACEGGRIYEQYF.

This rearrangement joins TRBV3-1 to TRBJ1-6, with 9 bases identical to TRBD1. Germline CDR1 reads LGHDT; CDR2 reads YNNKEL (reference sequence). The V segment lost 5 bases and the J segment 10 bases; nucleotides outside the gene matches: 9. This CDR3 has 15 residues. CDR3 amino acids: CASSSTGQGSSPLHF. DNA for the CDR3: TGTGCCAGCAGCTCTACCGGACAGGGGAGCTCACCCCTCCACTTT.

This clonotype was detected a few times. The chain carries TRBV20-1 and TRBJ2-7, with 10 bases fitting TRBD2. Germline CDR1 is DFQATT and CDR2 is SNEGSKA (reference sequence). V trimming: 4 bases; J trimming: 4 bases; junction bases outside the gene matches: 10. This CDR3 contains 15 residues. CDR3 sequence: CSAKDSSGRPYEQYF. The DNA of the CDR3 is TGCAGTGCTAAAGATTCTAGCGGGAGACCTTACGAGCAGTACTTC.

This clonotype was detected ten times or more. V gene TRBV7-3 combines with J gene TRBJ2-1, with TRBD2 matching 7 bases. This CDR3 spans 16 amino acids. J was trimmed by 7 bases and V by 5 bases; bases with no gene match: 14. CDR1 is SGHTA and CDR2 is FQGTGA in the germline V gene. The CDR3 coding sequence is TGTGCCAGCAGCCCAATGGGCGGGAGAGGCTTGAATGAGCAGTTCTTC. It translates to CASSPMGGRGLNEQFF.

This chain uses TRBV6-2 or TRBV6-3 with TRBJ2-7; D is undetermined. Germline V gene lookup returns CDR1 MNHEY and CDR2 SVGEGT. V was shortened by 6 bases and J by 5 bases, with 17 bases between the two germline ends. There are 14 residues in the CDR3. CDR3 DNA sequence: TGTGCCAGCAGCCCCCCGGTCAAGGGCGACGAGCAGTACTTC. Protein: CASSPPVKGDEQYF.